These 5 T cell receptor beta chains came from one sample sequenced in a study of blood T cell repertoires in COVID-19. Produced via immunoSEQ multiplex PCR; TCRdb's table is partial and in-frame only. Here the sample spans approximately 310,000 clones, approximately 89% being singletons. What was sequenced was peripheral blood. These receptors were taken from a woman aged 45-65 years who had recovered from COVID-19.

The chain has TRBV6-2 or TRBV6-3 and TRBJ1-1, with 8 bases aligning to TRBD1. In germline, CDR1 is MNHEY, CDR2 SVGEGT. The CDR3 extends over 14 amino acids. The V and J ends lost 4 bases and 5 bases, in that order; junction bases with no gene match: 6. The CDR3 region is CASSSPGGGTEAFF. For the CDR3, the DNA is TGTGCCAGCAGTTCACCAGGGGGCGGGACTGAAGCTTTCTTT.

This clone was recorded many times. The V gene is TRBV18, the J gene TRBJ1-2, with 7 bases lining up with TRBD1. This CDR3 spans 12 amino acids. V dropped 8 bases and J dropped 8; count of bases not matched to a gene: 8. The germline V gene has CDR1 KGHSH and CDR2 LQKENI. This chain's CDR3 is CASKRQGGGYTF. The CDR3 region has the DNA TGTGCCAGCAAAAGACAGGGCGGAGGCTACACCTTC.

This clone was seen a single time. The chain links TRBV6-1 to TRBJ1-5; 8 bases line up with TRBD1. There are 14 residues in the CDR3. From germline, CDR1 is MNHNS and CDR2 SASEGT. Trimming at V came to 3 bases and at J to 2 bases, leaving 0 bases not matched to a gene. As DNA, the CDR3 is TGTGCCAGCAGTGAGACAGGGGGCAATCAGCCCCAGCATTTT. Translating it yields CASSETGGNQPQHF.

V usage is TRBV9 and J usage is TRBJ2-3; 9 nucleotides align to TRBD2. V gave up 4 bases and J gave up 3 bases; unmatched junction bases: 9. Germline V lookup: CDR1 SGDLS, CDR2 YYNGEE. The length of the CDR3 is 16 residues. CDR3 sequence: CASSNGISGGTDTQYF. CDR3 coding DNA: TGTGCCAGCAGCAATGGGATTAGCGGGGGAACAGATACGCAGTATTTT.

The chain joins TRBV5-4 to TRBJ1-1, with unresolved D. The CDR3 has 13 residues. V lost 0 bases to trimming and J lost 2 bases, with 5 bases between them. Looked up from germline, CDR1 is SGHNT and CDR2 is YYREEE (reference sequence). The CDR3 sequence: CASSLGENTEAFF. CDR3 DNA: TGTGCCAGCAGCTTGGGAGAAAACACTGAAGCTTTCTTT. The whole variable domain, filled in from reference TRBV5-4 and TRBJ1-1, reads ETGVTQSPTHLIKTRGQQVTLRCSSQSGHNTVSWYQQALGQGPQFIFQYYREEENGRGNFPPRFSGLQFPNYSSELNVNALELDDSALYLCASSLGENTEAFFGQGTRLTVV.